The 20 T cell receptor beta chains below were found in one sample sequenced in a study of T-cell reconstitution after alpha-beta-depleted transplantation in children. The TCRbeta library incorporated unique molecular identifiers. In TCRdb, the PCR reads were re-called with MiXCR into one record per CDR3 protein. The data contain roughly 610,000 distinct CDR3 sequences, roughly a tenth of them singletons. The material was PBMCs from the stem cell graft donor, obtained from the stem cell graft. Every receptor here comes from a human donor who donated a stem cell graft to a child with acute myeloid leukemia.

The chain employs TRBV5-6 and TRBJ2-7; 9 nucleotides match TRBD2. Losses at the gene ends were 3 bases for V and 7 bases for J; bases not matched to a gene: 20. CDR3 length: 18 amino acids. Germline-derived CDR1 and CDR2 are SGHDT and YYEEEE. The CDR3 spells CASSSGQLRLAAELEQYF. CDR3 bases: TGTGCCAGCAGCTCGGGACAGTTGAGACTAGCGGCTGAGTTGGAGCAGTACTTC.

This clonotype has a count of ten or more. J is TRBJ2-1 and V is TRBV6-5; 8 positions match TRBD2. Germline values: CDR1 MNHEY, CDR2 SVGAGI. This CDR3 has 14 residues. V gave up 7 bases and J gave up 10 bases; unmatched junction bases: 12. The CDR3 loop is CASTYLTSEGEQFF. The DNA for the CDR3 is TGTGCCAGCACTTATCTGACTAGCGAGGGAGAGCAGTTCTTC.

The V and J genes are TRBV13 and TRBJ2-1; possibly TRBD2 for D (5 bases). V was trimmed by 5 bases and J by 5 bases, leaving 13 bases between them. Germline V gene lookup returns CDR1 PRHDT and CDR2 FYEKMQ (reference sequence). The length of the CDR3 is 14 residues. The CDR3 sequence is CASSDPERNNEQFF. CDR3 sequence (DNA): TGTGCCAGCAGCGATCCTGAGCGGAACAATGAGCAGTTCTTC.

The chain is built from TRBV5-1 and TRBJ1-6; 9 positions match TRBD1. CDR3 length: 14 residues. J gave up 7 bases and V 2 bases, and 1 base lay outside the gene matches. Germline values: CDR1 SGHRS, CDR2 YFSETQ. CDR3 DNA: TGCGCCAGCAGCTTCGGGACAGGGAATTCACCCCTCCACTTT. Protein product: CASSFGTGNSPLHF.

The chain employs TRBV4-1 and TRBJ2-1; 7 bases agree with TRBD2. Germline lookup yields CDR1 MGHRA and CDR2 YSYEKL. The CDR3 has 13 residues. Trimming took 1 base from V and 16 from J; bases not matched to a gene: 10. The CDR3 bases are TGCGCCAGCAGCCAAGTAGGTTCAGGACTAGTCTTCTTC. It is translated as CASSQVGSGLVFF.

V usage is TRBV27 and J usage is TRBJ1-5, with a possible D match to TRBD1 (5 bases). Deletions cut 7 bases from V and 6 bases from J, with 13 bases between. CDR3 size: 13 residues. Germline V gene sequence: CDR1 MNHEY, CDR2 SMNVEV (reference sequence). The CDR3: CASKAGTSQPQHF. Written as DNA, the CDR3 is TGTGCCAGCAAGGCAGGGACGAGTCAGCCCCAGCATTTT.

This chain uses TRBV7-9 with TRBJ2-3; tentatively, D is TRBD2 (5 bases). Between the trimmed V and J ends, which lost 0 bases and 0 bases, there was a span of 13 bases. CDR3 length: 17 residues. CDR1 and CDR2 from the germline V gene are SEHNR and FQNEAQ (reference sequence). The CDR3, as DNA: TGTGCCAGCAGCTTAGCTATCGCTAGCAGTAGCACAGATACGCAGTATTTT. Residues: CASSLAIASSSTDTQYF.

Points on this clonotype: One junction end does not reproduce the germline sequence, and a read error may be involved. V and J are TRBV20-1 and TRBJ2-1; 9 nucleotides align to TRBD2. The CDR3 covers 16 residues. Germline CDR1 and CDR2: DFQATT and SNEGSKA (reference sequence). The DNA of the CDR3 is TGCAGTGCGAGAGACAGCGGGAGGTCAACCTACAATGAGCAGTTCTTC. This gives the protein CSARDSGRSTYNEQFF.

This clonotype was observed at least ten times. The chain is built from TRBV4-3 and TRBJ2-7; D is ambiguous. Germline V gives CDR1 LGHNA, CDR2 YSLEER. This CDR3 is 14 amino acids long. The ends were cut back, 0 bases at V and 1 base at J, with 7 bases in the middle. The CDR3 nucleotides read TGCGCCAGCAGCCAAGAACCAGGTTCCTACGAGCAGTACTTC. It translates to CASSQEPGSYEQYF.

This clonotype turned up a few times. The chain links TRBV29-1 to TRBJ2-7; D possibly uses TRBD1 or TRBD2 (5 bases each). Germline V gene lookup returns CDR1 SQVTM and CDR2 ANQGSEA. The CDR3 totals 15 residues. Deletions cut 4 bases from V and 1 base from J, with 17 bases between. DNA for the CDR3: TGCAGCGTTGCCCCCAATTCCGGGGCTTCCTACGAGCAGTACTTC. Translating it yields CSVAPNSGASYEQYF.

V usage is TRBV6-2 or TRBV6-3 and J usage is TRBJ1-1; 7 bases match TRBD1. CDR1 and CDR2 from the germline V gene are MNHEY and SVGEGT. The CDR3 is 13 residues long. The V and J ends lost 10 bases and 1 base, in that order; junction bases with no gene match: 6. CDR3 DNA sequence: TGTGCCATCCTCCGACAGGGGAACACTGAAGCTTTCTTT. This gives the protein CAILRQGNTEAFF.

The chain recombines TRBV6-1 with TRBJ2-3; D might be TRBD2 (5 bases). The CDR3 is 15 amino acids. CDR1 is MNHNS, CDR2 SASEGT, per germline. V dropped 6 bases and J dropped 1 base, with 14 bases sitting between them. CDR3 in amino acids: CASRSGDRGTDTQYF. The CDR3 DNA reads as TGTGCCAGCAGGTCCGGGGATAGGGGCACAGATACGCAGTATTTT.

CDR3 in DNA: TGCGCCAGCAGCGGATGGATCGGGGCTAGCGGGCCCACCTACGAGCAGTACTTC. Residues: CASSGWIGASGPTYEQYF. The chain joins TRBV5-1 to TRBJ2-7; 8 bases align to TRBD2. The CDR3 loop spans 18 amino acids. V was pared by 4 bases and J by 2 bases, with 17 bases of the junction left unmatched. Germline assignment: CDR1 SGHRS and CDR2 YFSETQ.

This clonotype was recorded a few times. The J gene is TRBJ2-5, the V gene TRBV12-3 or TRBV12-4; maybe TRBD2 (7 bases). The length of the CDR3 is 16 residues. Trimming stripped 1 base from V and 5 bases from J, with 17 bases between. The CDR3 loop reads CASSLVGRERGETQYF. The CDR3 DNA reads TGTGCCAGCAGTTTAGTTGGGCGGGAGAGGGGGGAGACCCAGTACTTC.

CDR3 in DNA: TGTGCCAGCAGTGCCTCCAAGGGCGGGGGCGGGGAGCTGTTTTTT. Translated, it gives CASSASKGGGGELFF. The chain recombines TRBV28 with TRBJ2-2, with 7 bases matching TRBD2. V lost 5 bases to trimming and J lost 7 bases; unmatched junction nucleotides: 10. In germline, CDR1 is MDHEN, CDR2 SYDVKM. CDR3 length: 15 amino acids.

The chain joins TRBV29-1 to TRBJ2-3, with TRBD1 as a possible D gene (5 bases). The CDR3 extends over 13 amino acids. Germline V gene sequence: CDR1 SQVTM, CDR2 ANQGSEA. The ends were cut back, 4 bases at V and 0 bases at J, with 8 bases in the middle. The CDR3 is CSVGRASTDTQYF. CDR3 nucleotide sequence: TGCAGCGTTGGCAGGGCCAGCACAGATACGCAGTATTTT.

This clonotype was found many times. This rearrangement joins TRBV4-3 to TRBJ2-1; D is uncertain. Looked up from germline, CDR1 is LGHNA and CDR2 is YSLEER. V lost 0 bases and J lost 2, with 14 bases in between. This CDR3 comprises 17 residues. CDR3 in DNA: TGCGCCAGCAGCCAAGATCTACCCACTAAGACCTACAATGAGCAGTTCTTC. It specifies CASSQDLPTKTYNEQFF.

The V gene is TRBV28, the J gene TRBJ2-7, with a possible D match to TRBD2 (5 bases). CDR1 and CDR2 (germline): MDHEN, SYDVKM. The V end lost 11 bases, the J end lost 4 bases, and 12 bases lay between the germline ends. This CDR3 has 11 residues. The CDR3, as DNA: TGTGCCGGAGGCGGATTATACGAGCAGTACTTC. Translated, it gives CAGGGLYEQYF. Drawing the rest from reference TRBV28 and TRBJ2-7, the complete variable domain is DVKVTQSSRYLVKRTGEKVFLECVQDMDHENMFWYRQDPGLGLRLIYFSYDVKMKEKGDIPEGYSVSREKKERFSLILESASTNQTSMYLCAGGGLYEQYFGPGTRLTVT.

This clonotype was detected ten times or more. The rearrangement joins TRBV5-5 to TRBJ2-1; unclear D gene. V dropped 0 bases and J dropped 10 bases, with 8 bases sitting between them. CDR1 is SGHKS, CDR2 YYEKEE, per germline (reference sequence). This CDR3 has 12 residues. In nucleotides, the CDR3 is TGTGCCAGCAGCTTGGTACAGAGCGAGCAGTTCTTC. Translation: CASSLVQSEQFF.

This clonotype was detected ten times or more. The J gene is TRBJ2-7, the V gene TRBV11-1; 13 bases fit TRBD2. Germline V gene data show CDR1 as SGHAT and CDR2 as FQDESV (reference sequence). The CDR3 extends over 16 amino acids. The V and J ends lost 5 bases and 5 bases, in that order; junction bases with no gene match: 9. CDR3 region: CASSGSGTSGKNEQYF. The CDR3 bases are TGTGCCAGCAGCGGGTCCGGGACTAGCGGGAAAAACGAGCAGTACTTC.